This T cell receptor (beta chain) was sequenced in a study of early T cells in non-severe SARS-CoV-2 infection. Attachment of unique molecular identifiers to individual cDNA molecules was performed. MiXCR, applied by TCRdb to the 5' RACE reads, yields one record per CDR3 protein. The profile shows about 34,000 distinct CDR3 sequences, around 5.4% of them singletons. Between the trimmed V and J ends, which lost 4 bases and 3 bases, there was a span of 10 bases. Germline CDR1 reads SQVTM; CDR2 reads ANQGSEA. The length of the CDR3 is 12 residues. This clonotype occurred many times. The TCR was taken from an adult who was a healthcare worker with PCR-confirmed SARS-CoV-2 infection or an uninfected control (not recorded which). Material for sequencing was whole blood. J is TRBJ2-7 and V is TRBV29-1; unclear D gene. As DNA, the CDR3 is TGCAGCGTTGTGGACGGTATCTACGAGCAGTACTTC. Protein product: CSVVDGIYEQYF.